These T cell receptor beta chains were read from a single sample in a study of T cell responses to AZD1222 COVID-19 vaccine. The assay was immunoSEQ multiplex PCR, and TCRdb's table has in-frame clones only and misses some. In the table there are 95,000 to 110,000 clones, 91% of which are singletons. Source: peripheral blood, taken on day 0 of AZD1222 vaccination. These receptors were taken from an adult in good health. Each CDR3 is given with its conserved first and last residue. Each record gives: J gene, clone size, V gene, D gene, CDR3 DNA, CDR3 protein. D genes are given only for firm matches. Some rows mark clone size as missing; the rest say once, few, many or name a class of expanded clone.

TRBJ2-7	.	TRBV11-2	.	TGTGCCAGCAGCTTAGGTGGGGGCACCTACGAGCAGTACTTC	CASSLGGGTYEQYF
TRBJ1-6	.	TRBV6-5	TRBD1	TGTGCCAGCAGGACAGGGTTGAATTCACCCCTCCACTTT	CASRTGLNSPLHF
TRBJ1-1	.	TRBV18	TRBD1	TGTGCCAGCTCACCAGACCCGGGACAGAGGACTGAAGCTTTCTTT	CASSPDPGQRTEAFF
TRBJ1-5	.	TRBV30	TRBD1	TGTGCCTGGGATGACAGGGGAGGACAGCCCCAGCATTTT	CAWDDRGGQPQHF
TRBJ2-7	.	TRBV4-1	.	TGCGCCAGCAGCCAAGTAATGGGGCTTGACTCCTACGAGCAGTACTTC	CASSQVMGLDSYEQYF
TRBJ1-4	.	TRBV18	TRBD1	TGTGCCAGCTCAGACCTGGGACAGATTAATGAAAAACTGTTTTTT	CASSDLGQINEKLFF
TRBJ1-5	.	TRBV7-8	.	TGTGCCAGCAGCTCCACAGGGACCAATCAGCCCCAGCATTTT	CASSSTGTNQPQHF
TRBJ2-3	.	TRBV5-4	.	TGTGCCAGCAGCTCTATTGGGGGAGCGAGGACAGATACGCAGTATTTT	CASSSIGGARTDTQYF
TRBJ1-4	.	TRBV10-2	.	TGCGCCAGCAGTGAAAGACAGGCAACTAATGAAAAACTGTTTTTT	CASSERQATNEKLFF
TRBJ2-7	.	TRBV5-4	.	TGTGCCAGCAGCCAACAGGGCTCCTACGAGCAGTACTTC	CASSQQGSYEQYF
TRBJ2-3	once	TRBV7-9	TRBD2	TGTGCCAGCAGCTATCTAGCCGCGGGAGCTGGGAATTTT	CASSYLAAGAGNF
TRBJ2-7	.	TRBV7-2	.	TGTGCCAGCAGCTTAGGGGGAGTGACCTACGAGCAGTACTTC	CASSLGGVTYEQYF
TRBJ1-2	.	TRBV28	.	TGTGCCAGCAGTTTATCCTATGGCTACACCTTC	CASSLSYGYTF
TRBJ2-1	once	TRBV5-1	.	TGCGCCAGCAGCTTAGACCAGCCCGGCGAGAATGAGCAGTTCTTC	CASSLDQPGENEQFF
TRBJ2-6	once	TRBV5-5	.	TGTGCCAGCAGCTCAGAGCGCTCTGGGGCCAACGTCCTGACTTTC	CASSSERSGANVLTF
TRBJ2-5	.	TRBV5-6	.	TGTGCCAGCAGCTGGGGGACGGACGAAGAGACCCAGTACTTC	CASSWGTDEETQYF
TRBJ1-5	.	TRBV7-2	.	TGTGCCAGCAGCTCCGCCGGGCGGAGGGGCAATCAGCCCCAGCATTTT	CASSSAGRRGNQPQHF
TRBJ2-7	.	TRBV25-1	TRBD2	TGTGCCAGCAGTCCAGACGTTGGTAGCGGGAGGGCCTACGAGCAGTACTTC	CASSPDVGSGRAYEQYF
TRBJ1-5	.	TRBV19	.	TGTGCCAGTAGTATGAGCGGGGCTAGCAATCAGCCCCAGCATTTT	CASSMSGASNQPQHF
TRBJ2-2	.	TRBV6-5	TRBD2	TGTGCCAGCGCCTCTAGCGGGGCAGGGGACGGGGAGCTGTTTTTT	CASASSGAGDGELFF
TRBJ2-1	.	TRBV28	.	TGTGCCAGCAGCGGCCCAGGGGCCTACAATGAGCAGTTCTTC	CASSGPGAYNEQFF
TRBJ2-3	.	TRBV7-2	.	TGTGCCAGCAGCTTAACGGGACTCACTAGCACAGATACGCAGTATTTT	CASSLTGLTSTDTQYF
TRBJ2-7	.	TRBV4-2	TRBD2	TGTGCCAGCAGCCACGGGGGGACCGCTGGGTACGAGCAGTACTTC	CASSHGGTAGYEQYF
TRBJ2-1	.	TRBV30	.	TGTGCCCAAGGCGGGGTAACCTACAATGAGCAGTTCTTC	CAQGGVTYNEQFF
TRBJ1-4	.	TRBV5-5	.	TGTGCCAGCAGCCCGAACCCGACAGCTACAACTAATGAAAAACTGTTTTTT	CASSPNPTATTNEKLFF
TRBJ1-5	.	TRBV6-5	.	TGTGCCAGAGAAACAGGGAAGGGGCAGCCCCAGCATTTT	CARETGKGQPQHF
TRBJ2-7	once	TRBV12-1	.	TGTGCCAGCAGCCTCCGGGACAGGGGGTACGAGCAGTACTTC	CASSLRDRGYEQYF
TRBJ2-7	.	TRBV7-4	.	TGTGCCAGCAGCTCCGGGACGGGTAGGGCTTACGAGCAGTACTTC	CASSSGTGRAYEQYF
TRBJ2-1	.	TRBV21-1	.	TGTGCCAGCAGCCACTCCGGGACAGTAGGGTACAATGAGCAGTTCTTC	CASSHSGTVGYNEQFF
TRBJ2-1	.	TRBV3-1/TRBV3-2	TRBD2	TGTGCCAGCAGCCCTAGACTAGCGGGAGAGCAGTTCTTC	CASSPRLAGEQFF
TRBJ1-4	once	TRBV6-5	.	TGTGCCAGCTTGGACCTTGCAACTAATGAAAAACTGTTTTTT	CASLDLATNEKLFF
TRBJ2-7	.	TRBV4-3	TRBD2	TGCGCCAGCAGCCCCGGAGCGGGAGAGACCTACGAGCAGTACTTC	CASSPGAGETYEQYF
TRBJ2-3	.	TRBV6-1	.	TGTGCCAGCAAACCGTCCTCAGATACGCAGTATTTT	CASKPSSDTQYF